The entry that follows covers one T cell receptor (beta chain) sequence. Its target is unknown. The iRepertoire nested amplicon-rescue multiplex PCR amplified TCR alpha and beta CDR3s from RNA. Tissue mRNA or PBMC total RNA, about 85-400 ng, went into one-step reverse transcription and amplification. TCRdb re-analysed the multiplex PCR reads in MiXCR, keeping a single row per CDR3 protein. This sample has fewer than 500,000 distinct CDR3 sequences; 35% to 45% occur once, and the top ten carry 12%. These data are taken from a study of glioma-infiltrating T cells. Study summary: About one million peripheral T cells were targeted at about 4.5- to 10-fold coverage. General observations from the study: Above-expected tissue-blood divergence occurred in all gliomas, most in low-grade ones. Signature shared blood CDR3 motifs were enriched in low-divergence and depleted in high-divergence patients.

Sequencing input: glioma tissue, nonneoplastic brain tissue, or PBMCs (not recorded which). This clonotype originated in a human donor with low-grade glioma or glioblastoma, undergoing nonglioma brain surgery, or in good health (not recorded which).

CDR3 DNA: TGTGCCAGCAGCCCCCAAGGAGGGCTTAATGAAAAACTGTTTTTT. Protein sequence: CASSPQGGLNEKLFF. The chain has TRBV7-2 and TRBJ1-4; D uncertain. This CDR3 is built from 15 residues. Trimming shortened V by 5 bases and J by 4 bases, and 14 bases separated the two germline ends. CDR1 is SGHTA and CDR2 is FQGNSA in the germline V gene. Filled out from reference TRBV7-2 and TRBJ1-4, the complete variable domain reads GAGVSQSPSNKVTEKGKDVELRCDPISGHTALYWYRQSLGQGLEFLIYFQGNSAPDKSGLPSDRFSAERTGGSVSTLTIQRTQQEDSAVYLCASSPQGGLNEKLFFGSGTQLSVL.